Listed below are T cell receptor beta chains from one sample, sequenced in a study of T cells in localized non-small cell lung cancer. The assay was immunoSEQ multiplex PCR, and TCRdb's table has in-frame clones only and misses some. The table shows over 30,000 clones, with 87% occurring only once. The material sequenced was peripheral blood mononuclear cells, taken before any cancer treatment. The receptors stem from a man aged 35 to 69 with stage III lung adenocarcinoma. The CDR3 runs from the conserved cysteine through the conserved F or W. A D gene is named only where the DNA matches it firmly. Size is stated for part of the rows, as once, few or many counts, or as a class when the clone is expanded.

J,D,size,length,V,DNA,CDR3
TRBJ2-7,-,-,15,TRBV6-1,TGTGCCAGCAGTGCCCAGGGGGGGATTACCTACGAGCAGTACTTC,CASSAQGGITYEQYF
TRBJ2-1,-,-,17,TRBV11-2,TGTGCCAGCAGCTTCACCGCGCGGGGTACATCCTACAATGAGCAGTTCTTC,CASSFTARGTSYNEQFF
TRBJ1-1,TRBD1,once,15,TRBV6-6,TGTGCCAGCAGTACTTCCCCCGCGATCAGGGGGCGAGCTTTCTTT,CASSTSPAIRGRAFF
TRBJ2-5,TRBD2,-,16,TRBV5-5,TGTGCCAGCAGCCCCGGTCTAGCGGGGGGGCGAGAGACCCAGTACTTC,CASSPGLAGGRETQYF
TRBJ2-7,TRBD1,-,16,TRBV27,TGTGCCAGCAGCTTAGGCAGACAGGGGGCAAATGGCGAGCAGTACTTC,CASSLGRQGANGEQYF
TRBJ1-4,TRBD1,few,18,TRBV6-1,TGTGCCAGCAGTGACATTTGGACAGGGGGGCGGACTAATGAAAAACTGTTTTTT,CASSDIWTGGRTNEKLFF
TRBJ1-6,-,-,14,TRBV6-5,TGTGCCAGCAGCCAAGGGACTCCTAATTCACCCCTCCACTTT,CASSQGTPNSPLHF
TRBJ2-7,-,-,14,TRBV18,TGTGCCAGCTCACCACCGGTCAGCCTCTACGAGCAGTACTTC,CASSPPVSLYEQYF
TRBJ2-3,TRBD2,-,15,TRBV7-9,TGTGCCAGCAGCTCCGGACTAGCCAACACAGATACGCAGTATTTT,CASSSGLANTDTQYF
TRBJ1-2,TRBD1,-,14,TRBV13,TGTGCCAGCAGCTTACAGGGGGTCGACTATGGCTACACCTTC,CASSLQGVDYGYTF
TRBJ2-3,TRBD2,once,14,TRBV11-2,TGTGCCAGCAGCAACGGACTAGCGGGAGATACGCAGTATTTT,CASSNGLAGDTQYF
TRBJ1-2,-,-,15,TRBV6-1,TGTGCCAGCAGTGATCGTCAGGGATCAGACTATGGCTACACCTTC,CASSDRQGSDYGYTF
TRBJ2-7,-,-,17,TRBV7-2,TGTGCCAGCAGCTCTCGACCCCAAACAGGGTTTTCCTACGAGCAGTACTTC,CASSSRPQTGFSYEQYF
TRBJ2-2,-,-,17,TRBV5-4,TGTGCCAGCAGCCTCAACCGTGATCAAGTACGCACCGGGGAGCTGTTTTTT,CASSLNRDQVRTGELFF
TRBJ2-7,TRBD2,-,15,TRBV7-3,TGTGCCAGCAGCTTAGATGACCGTGCGGGGGAAGAGCAGTACTTC,CASSLDDRAGEEQYF
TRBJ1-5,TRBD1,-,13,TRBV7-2,TGTGCCAGCAGCATCGGGACAGGGTCGCCCCAGCATTTT,CASSIGTGSPQHF
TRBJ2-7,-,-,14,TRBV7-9,TGTGCCAGCAGCTCCGGGTCCCGCTCCTACGAGCAGTACTTC,CASSSGSRSYEQYF
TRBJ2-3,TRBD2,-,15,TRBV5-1,TGCGCCAGCAGACCCCGACTAGCGGTCACAGATACGCAGTATTTT,CASRPRLAVTDTQYF
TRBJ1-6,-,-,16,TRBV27,TGTGCCAGCAGTTTATCGGCTATCCCCTATAATTCACCCCTCCACTTT,CASSLSAIPYNSPLHF
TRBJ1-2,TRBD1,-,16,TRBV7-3,TGTGCCAGCAGCTTAAGGCCCCAAGGGGGCGAGGATGGCTACACCTTC,CASSLRPQGGEDGYTF
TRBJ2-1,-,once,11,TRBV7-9,TGTGCCAGCTCCAGGGTGGCAGGGCCGTTCTTC,CASSRVAGPFF
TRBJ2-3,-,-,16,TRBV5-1,TGCGCCAGCAGCTTGGGCAGGGGCATGAGCACAGATACGCAGTATTTT,CASSLGRGMSTDTQYF
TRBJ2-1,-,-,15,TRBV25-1,TGTGCCAGCAGTGACGGCAGGGGAATCTACAATGAGCAGTTCTTC,CASSDGRGIYNEQFF
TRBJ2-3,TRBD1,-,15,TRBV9,TGTGCCAGCAGCGGCGTGGGACAGGGGACGCATACGCAGTATTTT,CASSGVGQGTHTQYF
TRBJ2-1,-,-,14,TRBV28,TGTGCCAGCAGACCTCCTCTAGCCAGCAATGAGCAGTTCTTC,CASRPPLASNEQFF
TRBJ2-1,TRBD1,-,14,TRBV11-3,TGTGCCAGCAGCTCCCGACAGGGCTGGGATGAGCAGTTCTTC,CASSSRQGWDEQFF
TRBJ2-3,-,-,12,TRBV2,TGTGCCAGCAGTGAATGGTCTAGCACGCAGTATTTT,CASSEWSSTQYF
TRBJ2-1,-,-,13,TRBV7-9,TGTGCCAGCAGCTTAGAAGGGTTGGGTGAGCAGTTCTTC,CASSLEGLGEQFF
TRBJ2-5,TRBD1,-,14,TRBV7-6,TGTGCCACCACCCGGGACAGGCCCAAAGAGACCCAGTACTTC,CATTRDRPKETQYF
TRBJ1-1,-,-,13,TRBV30,TGTGCCTGGAGTGTACTAGGTGGGTTTGAAGCTTTCTTT,CAWSVLGGFEAFF
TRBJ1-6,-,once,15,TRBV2,TGTGCCAGCAGTGACGGGGGCGCGGGTAATTCACCCCTCCACTTT,CASSDGGAGNSPLHF
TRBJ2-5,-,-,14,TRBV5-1,TGCGCCAGCAGCTTCGGGCCCGGGGCTGAGACCCAGTACTTC,CASSFGPGAETQYF
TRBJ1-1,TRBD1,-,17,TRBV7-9,TGTGCCAGCAGCCGGGACCGGGACAGGGGGTTCTTTTCGGAAGCTTTCTTT,CASSRDRDRGFFSEAFF
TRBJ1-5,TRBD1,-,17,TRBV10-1,TGCGCCAGCAGTCACAACCTAGACAGGGAGGGATGCCAGCCCCAGCATTTT,CASSHNLDREGCQPQHF
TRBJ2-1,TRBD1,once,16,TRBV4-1,TGCGCCAGCAGCCACCGACAGGGTGAGACCTACAATGAGCAGTTCTTC,CASSHRQGETYNEQFF
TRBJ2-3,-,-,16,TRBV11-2,TGTGCCAGCAGCTTAGTTGTTTTGACGGTGGCAGATACGCAGTATTTT,CASSLVVLTVADTQYF
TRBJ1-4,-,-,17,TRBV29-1,TGCAGCGTTGCCTGTTGGGTCGATAACCTTCGGCTAATGAAAAACTGTTTT,CSVACWVDNLRLMKNCF
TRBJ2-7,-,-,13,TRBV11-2,TGTGCCAGCAGCCCAAACTACGGGTTCCAGCAGTACTTC,CASSPNYGFQQYF
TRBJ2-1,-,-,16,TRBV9,TGTGCCAGCAGCGTAGTGGAACAGGGTGGCCGGGATGAGCAGTTCTTC,CASSVVEQGGRDEQFF
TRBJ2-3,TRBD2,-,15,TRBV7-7,TGTGCCAGCAGCTTAGGACTAGCGGGGGCCGATACGCAGTATTTT,CASSLGLAGADTQYF
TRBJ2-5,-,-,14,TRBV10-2,TGCGCCAGCAGTGAGTCGTTGGGGATTCTGACCCAGTACTTC,CASSESLGILTQYF
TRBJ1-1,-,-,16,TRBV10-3,TGTGCCATACGGGAGGGGCCGGGACTTTGGAACACTGAAGCTTTCTTT,CAIREGPGLWNTEAFF
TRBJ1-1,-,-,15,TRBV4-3,TGCGCCAGCAGCCGCGGTTTACAGGGAAGCACTGAAGCTTTCTTT,CASSRGLQGSTEAFF
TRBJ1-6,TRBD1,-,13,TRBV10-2,TGCGCCACACGACAGGGAAGTAATTCACCCCTCCACTTT,CATRQGSNSPLHF
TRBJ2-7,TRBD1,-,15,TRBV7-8,TGTGCCAGCAGCGGCCGGGACAGGGGGTATTCCGGGCAGTACTTC,CASSGRDRGYSGQYF
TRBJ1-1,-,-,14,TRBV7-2,TGTGCCAGCAGGAATGACTTACGGGGCACTGAAGCTTTCTTT,CASRNDLRGTEAFF
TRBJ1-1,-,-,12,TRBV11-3,TGTGCCAGCAGCCTTGGACGCACTGAAGCTTTCTTT,CASSLGRTEAFF
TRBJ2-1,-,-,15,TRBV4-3,TGCGCCAGCAGCCAAATGTGGGGGGCGAGGAGTGAGCAGTTCTTC,CASSQMWGARSEQFF
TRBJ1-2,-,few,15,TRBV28,TGTGCCAGCAGAACGGGACTGATTAATTCAGATGGCTACACCTTC,CASRTGLINSDGYTF
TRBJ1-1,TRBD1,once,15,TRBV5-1,TGCGCCAGCAGCGGGGGACAGGGGATGAACACTGAAGCTTTCTTT,CASSGGQGMNTEAFF
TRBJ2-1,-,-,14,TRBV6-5,TGTGCCAGCAGTTCTGACCGATTCGTAGTTTCCGCGTTCTTC,CASSSDRFVVSAFF
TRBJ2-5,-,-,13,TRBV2,TGTGCCGGAGGGAGGGACAGGCAAGAGACCCAGTACTTC,CAGGRDRQETQYF